The text below deals with one TCR beta chain. The antigen is unknown. This record belongs to a study of beta chain features in type 1 diabetes. Study outcomes and limitations: Moderately but significantly shorter TCRB CDR3s were found in Type 1 diabetes patients in all four CD4+ subsets. cDNA-based reads could over-represent cells with high TCR expression. Patients with type 1 diabetes showed fewer VDJ junction insertions and more deletions.

Expressed TCRB transcripts were sequenced after all isolated RNA was converted to cDNA. TCRdb's table, derived via immunoSEQ multiplex PCR, lists solely in-frame clones and lacks some. The table shows 95,000 to 150,000 clones, with 16% occurring only once. Looked up from germline, CDR1 is MDHEN and CDR2 is SYDVKM. The J segment lost 6 bases and the V segment lost 10 bases, leaving 8 bases of the junction unmatched. The CDR3 consists of 14 residues. This clonotype was sampled from a man aged 25 to 40 with type 1 diabetes. Material for sequencing was central memory CD4+ T cells from blood. The rearrangement joins TRBV28 to TRBJ1-4; 10 bases align to TRBD1. CDR3 sequence reads: CATRQGAGDEKLFF. The CDR3 DNA reads as TGTGCCACCCGACAGGGGGCCGGGGATGAAAAACTGTTTTTT.